Listed here are 8 T cell receptor beta chains from one sample, sequenced in a study of CXCR3-negative and CXCR3-positive naive CD8 T cells. The TRB cDNA libraries were prepared by 5' RACE with UMI labels. TCRdb reprocessed the 5' RACE reads, keeping one entry per CDR3 protein, no DNA. Here the sample table reports 50,000 to 65,000 distinct CDR3 sequences. Sequences were obtained from memory CD8+ T cells from blood. The origin of the receptors is a human donor in good health. Some clones in this sample may be carry-over from other donors' samples.

The chain carries TRBV29-1 and TRBJ2-4; checking the TCRdb D call of TRBD2 is not possible without DNA. In germline, CDR1 is SQVTM, CDR2 ANQGSEA. CDR3 length: 14 residues. CDR3 residues: CSVEGREAGNIQYF.

The J gene is TRBJ1-1, the V gene TRBV4-1; the D call of TRBD1 rests on TCRdb alone, since no DNA is present to check it. CDR3 length: 14 amino acids. Germline CDR1 is MGHRA and CDR2 is YSYEKL. The CDR3 loop reads CASSQVTGNTEAFF.

The chain employs TRBV29-1 and TRBJ2-7; the TCRdb call, TRBD2, lacks DNA for checking. In germline, CDR1 is SQVTM, CDR2 ANQGSEA. The CDR3 consists of 14 residues. The CDR3: CSARAEYWDYEQYF.

The chain uses TRBV29-1 and TRBJ2-7; TCRdb selects TRBD2, and the lack of DNA leaves this call unchecked. Per germline, CDR1 SQVTM and CDR2 ANQGSEA. This CDR3 is 15 amino acids long. The CDR3 sequence is CSVVGMKGGSYEQYF.

The chain employs TRBV29-1 and TRBJ2-3. Germline V gene lookup returns CDR1 SQVTM and CDR2 ANQGSEA. This CDR3 spans 12 amino acids. The CDR3 spells CSAEGDTDTQYF.

The V and J genes are TRBV20-1 and TRBJ2-5; the D call from TCRdb, TRBD2, cannot be confirmed without DNA. This CDR3 comprises 13 residues. Per germline, CDR1 DFQATT and CDR2 SNEGSKA (reference sequence). This chain's CDR3 is CSAGPPSQETQYF.

The chain recombines TRBV4-3 with TRBJ2-1; no DNA is available, so the TRBD2 call from TCRdb remains unchecked. CDR3 length: 16 amino acids. Per the germline V gene, CDR1 is LGHNA and CDR2 is YSLEER. The CDR3 loop is CASSQGLAGAYNEQFF.

The chain is built from TRBV4-1 and TRBJ1-6; TCRdb calls TRBD1, which cannot be checked without DNA. The CDR3 sequence is 15 residues long. Germline assignment: CDR1 MGHRA and CDR2 YSYEKL. This CDR3 is CASSQDRTGYSPLHF.